One and the same sample provided the 17 T cell receptor beta chains below, sequenced in a study of human T cells and chemical hapten exposure. Documented time point: patch test 1, 2 weeks after DPC sensitization. Treatment specified: therapeutic diphenylcyclopropenone sensitization with weekly scalp DPC. MiXCR was run by TCRdb on the RACE reads, yielding one entry per CDR3 protein. Of 300,000 to 450,000 distinct CDR3 sequences in the sample, about 4.4% were seen once. The sequences come from whole blood, collected in connection with sensitization to the hapten diphenylcyclopropenone (DPC). Receptors were obtained from a woman in her fifties or sixties with alopecia areata. Some clones in this sample may be carry-over from other donors' samples.

This clonotype was observed at least ten times. The chain uses TRBV29-1 and TRBJ1-2; D possibly corresponds to TRBD1 (6 bases). Germline CDR1 reads SQVTM; CDR2 reads ANQGSEA. V lost 4 bases, J lost 1 base, and 10 bases lay in between. This CDR3 has 13 residues. The CDR3 DNA reads TGCAGCGTTGGACAGGCGATTAACTATGGCTACACCTTC. As protein: CSVGQAINYGYTF.

Only a few counts were recorded for this clonotype. The chain has TRBV15 and TRBJ2-1; D unclear. Trimming took 1 base from V and 8 from J, leaving 6 bases between them. There are 12 residues in the CDR3. Germline V lookup: CDR1 LNHNV, CDR2 YYDKDF (reference sequence). Here the CDR3 reads CATSRVSDEQFF. As DNA, the CDR3 is TGTGCCACCAGCAGAGTATCGGATGAGCAGTTCTTC.

Many counts were recorded for this clonotype. This sequence joins TRBV27 and TRBJ2-7; no firm D call. CDR3 length equals 13 residues. Trimming stripped 3 bases from V and 0 bases from J, with 6 bases between. From germline, CDR1 is MNHEY and CDR2 SMNVEV (reference sequence). The CDR3 loop is CASSLSGSYEQYF. As DNA, the CDR3 is TGTGCCAGCAGTTTGTCCGGCTCCTACGAGCAGTACTTC.

This clonotype has more than one count but fewer than ten. The chain joins TRBV20-1 to TRBJ2-1, with 13 nucleotides matching TRBD2. Germline CDR1 DFQATT, CDR2 SNEGSKA (reference sequence). The CDR3 consists of 16 residues. The V and J ends lost 6 bases and 3 bases, in that order; junction bases with no gene match: 8. CDR3 region: CSAAGTSGENYNEQFF. For the CDR3, the DNA is TGCAGTGCAGCCGGGACTAGCGGGGAGAACTACAATGAGCAGTTCTTC.

The chain joins TRBV24-1 to TRBJ1-5; 7 positions agree with TRBD1. Germline V gene data show CDR1 as KGHDR and CDR2 as SFDVKD. The CDR3 contains 16 residues. V shed 3 bases, J shed 7 bases, and the junction held 11 bases outside the gene matches. The chain's CDR3 is CATSDGAGGEFQPQHF. The CDR3 DNA follows: TGTGCCACCAGTGATGGGGCAGGGGGGGAATTCCAGCCCCAGCATTTT.

This clonotype was found a few times. The rearrangement joins TRBV20-1 to TRBJ2-3; D is perhaps TRBD1 or TRBD2 (6 bases each). CDR1 is DFQATT, CDR2 SNEGSKA, per germline (reference sequence). This CDR3 is built from 13 residues. The CDR3 sequence is CNTGAVGTDTQYF. The CDR3, as DNA: TGCAACACGGGGGCCGTAGGCACAGATACGCAGTATTTT.

This clonotype came up a few times. This chain uses TRBV7-2 with TRBJ1-1; 8 bases match TRBD1. Losses at the gene ends were 4 bases for V and 3 bases for J; bases not matched to a gene: 4. This CDR3 contains 14 residues. Germline CDR1 is SGHTA and CDR2 is FQGNSA. The CDR3 here is CASSSQTGDTEAFF. DNA for the CDR3: TGTGCCAGCAGCTCCCAGACAGGGGACACTGAAGCTTTCTTT.

The chain carries TRBV4-3 and TRBJ2-1; D remains unclear. This CDR3 region has 15 residues. V lost 4 bases and J 0 bases, leaving 10 bases between the germline ends. In germline, CDR1 is LGHNA, CDR2 YSLEER. The chain's CDR3 is CASSPDQSSYNEQFF. CDR3 nucleotide sequence: TGCGCCAGCAGCCCTGACCAGAGCTCCTACAATGAGCAGTTCTTC.

This clonotype was seen more than once but under ten times. J is TRBJ1-2 and V is TRBV7-2, with TRBD1 matching over 10 bases. This CDR3 is 17 amino acids long. The trim removed 4 bases at V and 6 bases at J, leaving 14 bases unmatched. Germline CDR1 SGHTA, CDR2 FQGNSA. The CDR3 DNA is TGTGCCAGCAGCTCACCGGGACAGGGGAGGTTTTACGATGGCTACACCTTC. Protein product: CASSSPGQGRFYDGYTF. The variable domain in full, completed from reference TRBV7-2 and TRBJ1-2, reads GAGVSQSPSNKVTEKGKDVELRCDPISGHTALYWYRQSLGQGLEFLIYFQGNSAPDKSGLPSDRFSAERTGGSVSTLTIQRTQQEDSAVYLCASSSPGQGRFYDGYTFGSGTRLTVV.

This rearrangement joins TRBV6-5 to TRBJ1-3; D gene ambiguous. Germline V gives CDR1 MNHEY, CDR2 SVGAGI. V lost 6 bases and J 4 bases, leaving 7 bases between the germline ends. This CDR3 spans 12 amino acids. Here the CDR3 DNA reads TGTGCCAGCAGCGGCGGGGGAAACACCATATATTTT. It encodes CASSGGGNTIYF.

This clonotype was counted many times. The chain couples TRBV7-9 to TRBJ2-7, with TRBD1 matching over 9 bases. Trimming at V came to 5 bases and at J to 5 bases, leaving 7 bases not matched to a gene. CDR1 and CDR2 (germline): SEHNR, FQNEAQ (reference sequence). The CDR3 contains 14 residues. The CDR3 nucleotides are TGTGCCAGCAGCCCGGGACAGGGCTTGGACGAGCAGTACTTC. As protein: CASSPGQGLDEQYF. The full variable domain, in which reference TRBV7-9 and TRBJ2-7 provide the parts outside the CDR3, is DTGVSQNPRHKITKRGQNVTFRCDPISEHNRLYWYRQTLGQGPEFLTYFQNEAQLEKSRLLSDRFSAERPKGSFSTLEIQRTEQGDSAMYLCASSPGQGLDEQYFGPGTRLTVT.

This clonotype showed up just a few times. This chain joins TRBV2 and TRBJ2-3, with D uncertain. The CDR3 runs to 13 residues. The ends were cut back, 7 bases at V and 0 bases at J, with 8 bases in the middle. CDR1 and CDR2 from the germline V gene are SNHLY and FYNNEI. The CDR3 sequence: CASIGDSTDTQYF. The CDR3 DNA follows: TGTGCCAGCATTGGAGACAGCACAGATACGCAGTATTTT.

This clonotype was detected many times. This sequence joins TRBV12-3 or TRBV12-4 and TRBJ2-1; possibly TRBD2 for D (5 bases). Trimming removed 6 bases at V and 6 bases at J, with 12 bases between. The CDR3 sequence is 13 residues long. CDR3 sequence reads: CASSFSSRNEQFF. CDR3 DNA: TGTGCCAGCAGCTTTTCTAGCCGCAATGAGCAGTTCTTC.

Ten or more counts support this clonotype. The chain has TRBV30 and TRBJ2-1, with TRBD2 identical over 7 bases. Germline lookup yields CDR1 GTSNPN and CDR2 SVGIG (reference sequence). The CDR3 is 15 residues long. The V segment lost 2 bases and the J segment 6 bases; nucleotides outside the gene matches: 10. CDR3 sequence reads: CAWSYPLGGPNEQFF. The CDR3 DNA reads as TGTGCCTGGAGTTATCCCCTGGGAGGGCCCAATGAGCAGTTCTTC. Full variable domain (missing parts from reference TRBV30 and TRBJ2-1): SQTIHQWPATLVQPVGSPLSLECTVEGTSNPNLYWYRQAAGRGLQLLFYSVGIGQISSEVPQNLSASRPQDRQFILSSKKLLLSDSGFYLCAWSYPLGGPNEQFFGPGTRLTVL.

This clonotype has just a few counts. The chain carries TRBV28 and TRBJ2-1; D is tentatively TRBD1 or TRBD2 (5 bases each). The CDR3 is 11 amino acids. V lost 3 bases, J lost 14 bases, and 11 bases lay in between. The germline V gene has CDR1 MDHEN and CDR2 SYDVKM. The CDR3 nucleotides read TGTGCCAGCAGTTTCGGGACGATGGAGTTCTTC. It is translated as CASSFGTMEFF.

This clonotype was seen only a few times. The gene calls are TRBV20-1 and TRBJ2-3, with D unresolved. CDR3 length equals 14 residues. Trimming left V 1 base short and J 1 base short, with 9 bases between. Germline CDR1 DFQATT, CDR2 SNEGSKA (reference sequence). DNA for the CDR3: TGCAGTGCTAGAGGAGACACCCGCACAGATACGCAGTATTTT. It translates to CSARGDTRTDTQYF.

As to this clonotype: A much larger clonotype is one base distant, so this may be a read error. The rearrangement joins TRBV6-5 to TRBJ2-7; 11 bases match TRBD2. J gave up 5 bases and V 4 bases, and 4 bases lay outside the gene matches. Germline CDR1 reads MNHEY; CDR2 reads SVGAGI. The CDR3 is 14 residues long. CDR3 sequence (DNA): TGTGCCAGCAGTTTAGCGGGAGGGCACCACGAGCAGTACTTC. It codes for CASSLAGGHHEQYF.